The rows below give T cell receptor beta chains drawn from one sample of a study of spatial heterogeneity in lung cancer. TCRdb re-called the 5' RACE reads with MiXCR, one entry per CDR3 protein. The repertoire includes approximately 29,000 distinct CDR3 sequences, 7.5% to 10% of them detected once, and about 36% sits in the top ten. Specimen: PBMCs, collected at surgery. Every receptor here comes from a female donor with early-stage non-small cell lung cancer. Both conserved end residues are part of each CDR3. D genes are given only for firm matches. Not every row has a clone size; where given, it reads once, few, many or a size class.

D | J | size | V | CDR3 | DNA
TRBD1 | TRBJ1-2 | . | TRBV5-1 | CASSLGRTYRGYTF | TGCGCCAGCAGCTTGGGAAGAACATACAGGGGTTACACCTTC
TRBD1 | TRBJ1-6 | many | TRBV6-1 | CASSGRGTGNSPLHF | TGTGCCAGCAGTGGCCGTGGGACAGGGAATTCACCCCTCCACTTT
. | TRBJ1-5 | . | TRBV20-1 | CSARRGEGNQPQHF | TGCAGTGCTAGGCGTGGTGAGGGCAATCAGCCCCAGCATTTT
. | TRBJ2-2 | many | TRBV19 | CATDQGLGGNGELFF | TGTGCCACCGACCAGGGTCTCGGAGGTAACGGGGAGCTGTTTTTT
. | TRBJ2-3 | many | TRBV19 | CASSKWAAQYF | TGTGCCAGTAGTAAATGGGCGGCGCAGTATTTT
. | TRBJ2-3 | many | TRBV7-2 | CASSLARQTQYF | TGTGCCAGCAGCTTAGCAAGACAGACGCAGTATTTT
. | TRBJ2-1 | many | TRBV10-3 | CAISEPDPRMGQFF | TGTGCCATCAGTGAGCCCGACCCCCGAATGGGGCAGTTCTTC
. | TRBJ2-3 | many | TRBV7-3 | CASSRSGLADTQYF | TGTGCCAGCAGCCGGAGCGGGCTAGCAGATACGCAGTATTTT
TRBD2 | TRBJ2-1 | few | TRBV5-1 | CASSPGPSGRYFEQFF | TGCGCCAGCAGCCCTGGTCCAAGCGGGAGATATTTTGAGCAGTTCTTC
. | TRBJ2-7 | many | TRBV5-6 | CASSPRDYEQYF | TGTGCCAGCAGCCCCAGGGACTACGAGCAGTACTTC
TRBD1 | TRBJ1-5 | many | TRBV29-1 | CSVKPGGVNQPQHF | TGCAGCGTCAAACCAGGGGGGGTCAATCAGCCCCAGCATTTT
TRBD1 | TRBJ2-5 | many | TRBV5-1 | CASSLQGAGGQETQYF | TGCGCCAGCAGCTTGCAGGGGGCCGGAGGGCAAGAGACCCAGTACTTC
. | TRBJ2-7 | medium-sized | TRBV28 | CASSRGTLYEQYF | TGTGCCAGCAGTCGGGGGACATTATACGAGCAGTACTTC
. | TRBJ2-1 | many | TRBV9 | CASSKTSVAYNEQFF | TGTGCCAGCAGCAAGACTAGTGTGGCCTACAATGAGCAGTTCTTC
. | TRBJ1-5 | . | TRBV12-3/TRBV12-4 | CASSFRYSNQPQHF | TGTGCCAGCAGCTTTCGTTATAGCAATCAGCCCCAGCATTTT
. | TRBJ2-1 | few | TRBV4-1 | CASSQDLGGRRVNEQFF | TGCGCCAGCAGCCAAGATTTAGGCGGACGGAGGGTGAATGAGCAGTTCTTC